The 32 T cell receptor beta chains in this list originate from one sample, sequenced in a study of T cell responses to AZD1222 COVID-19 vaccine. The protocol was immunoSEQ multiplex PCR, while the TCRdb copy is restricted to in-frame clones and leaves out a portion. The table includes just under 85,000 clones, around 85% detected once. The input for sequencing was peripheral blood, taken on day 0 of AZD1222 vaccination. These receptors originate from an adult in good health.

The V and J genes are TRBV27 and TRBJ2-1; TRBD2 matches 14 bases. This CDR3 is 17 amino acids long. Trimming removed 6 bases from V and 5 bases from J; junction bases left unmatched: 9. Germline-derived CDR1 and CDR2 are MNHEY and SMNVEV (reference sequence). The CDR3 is CASRLGTSGGLDNEQFF. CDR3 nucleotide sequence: TGTGCCAGCAGACTCGGGACTAGCGGGGGACTTGACAATGAGCAGTTCTTC.

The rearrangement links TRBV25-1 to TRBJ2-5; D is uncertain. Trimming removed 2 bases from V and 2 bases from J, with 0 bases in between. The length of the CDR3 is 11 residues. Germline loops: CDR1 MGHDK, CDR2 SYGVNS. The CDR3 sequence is CASSEQETQYF. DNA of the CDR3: TGTGCCAGCAGTGAACAAGAGACCCAGTACTTC. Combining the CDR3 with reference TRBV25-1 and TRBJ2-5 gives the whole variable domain EADIYQTPRYLVIGTGKKITLECSQTMGHDKMYWYQQDPGMELHLIHYSYGVNSTEKGDLSSESTVSRIRTEHFPLTLESARPSHTSQYLCASSEQETQYFGPGTRLLVL.

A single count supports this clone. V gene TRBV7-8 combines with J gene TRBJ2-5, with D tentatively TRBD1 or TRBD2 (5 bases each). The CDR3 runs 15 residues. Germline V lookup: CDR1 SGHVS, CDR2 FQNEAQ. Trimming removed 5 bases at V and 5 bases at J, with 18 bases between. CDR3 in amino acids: CASSPSPGLGETQYF. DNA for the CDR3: TGTGCCAGCAGCCCTAGTCCGGGGCTAGGGGAGACCCAGTACTTC.

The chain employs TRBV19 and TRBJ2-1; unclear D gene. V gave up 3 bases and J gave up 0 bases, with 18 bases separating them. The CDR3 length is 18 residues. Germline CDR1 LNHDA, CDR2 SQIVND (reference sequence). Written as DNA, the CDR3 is TGTGCCAGTAGTATCGGTTTTAGGGCGACCTCCTCCTACAATGAGCAGTTCTTC. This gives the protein CASSIGFRATSSYNEQFF.

The CDR3 DNA reads TGTGCCAGCCTGCCTAACTATGGCTACACCTTC. Translation: CASLPNYGYTF. The rearrangement links TRBV2 to TRBJ1-2; unclear D gene. Germline V gene sequence: CDR1 SNHLY, CDR2 FYNNEI. With 8 bases removed from V and 0 bases from J, the gap between germline ends came to 4 bases. The CDR3 totals 11 residues.

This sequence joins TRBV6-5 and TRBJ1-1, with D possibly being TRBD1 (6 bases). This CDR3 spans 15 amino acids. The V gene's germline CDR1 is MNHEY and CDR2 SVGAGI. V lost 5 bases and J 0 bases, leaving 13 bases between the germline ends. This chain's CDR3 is CASSRGQLMNTEAFF. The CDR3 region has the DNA TGTGCCAGCAGTCGTGGACAGCTCATGAACACTGAAGCTTTCTTT.

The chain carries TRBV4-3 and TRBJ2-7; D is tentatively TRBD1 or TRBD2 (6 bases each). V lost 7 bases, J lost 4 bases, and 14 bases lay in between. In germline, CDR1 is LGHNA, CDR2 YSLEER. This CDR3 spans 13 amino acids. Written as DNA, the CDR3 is TGCGCCAGCATCCGGGGGCATCGGTACGAGCAGTACTTC. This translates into CASIRGHRYEQYF.

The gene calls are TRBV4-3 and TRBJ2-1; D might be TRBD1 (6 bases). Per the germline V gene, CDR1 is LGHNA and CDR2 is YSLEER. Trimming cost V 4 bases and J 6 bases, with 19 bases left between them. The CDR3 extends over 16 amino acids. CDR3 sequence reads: CASSPPDKGVCNEQFF. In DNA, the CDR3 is TGCGCCAGCAGCCCCCCGGACAAGGGGGTTTGCAATGAGCAGTTCTTC.

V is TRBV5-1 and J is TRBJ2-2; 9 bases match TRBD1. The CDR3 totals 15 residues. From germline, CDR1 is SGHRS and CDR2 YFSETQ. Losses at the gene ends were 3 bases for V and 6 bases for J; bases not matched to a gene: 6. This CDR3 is CASSSGQGRPGELFF. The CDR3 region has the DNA TGCGCCAGCAGCTCGGGACAGGGTAGGCCCGGGGAGCTGTTTTTT.

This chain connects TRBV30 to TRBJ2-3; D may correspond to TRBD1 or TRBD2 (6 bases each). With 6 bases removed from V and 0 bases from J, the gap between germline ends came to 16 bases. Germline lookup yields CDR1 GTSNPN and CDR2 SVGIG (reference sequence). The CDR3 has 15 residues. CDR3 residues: CACKGERASTDTQYF. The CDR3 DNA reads TGTGCCTGCAAGGGGGAGCGGGCTAGCACAGATACGCAGTATTTT.

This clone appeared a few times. The CDR3 protein is CASRTGQGQYGYTF. In nucleotides, the CDR3 is TGTGCCAGCAGGACGGGACAGGGCCAGTATGGCTACACCTTC. The chain carries TRBV27 and TRBJ1-2; 9 bases are a match to TRBD1. V was pared by 6 bases and J by 5 bases, with 7 bases of the junction left unmatched. Germline-derived CDR1 and CDR2 are MNHEY and SMNVEV (reference sequence). The CDR3 spans 14 residues.

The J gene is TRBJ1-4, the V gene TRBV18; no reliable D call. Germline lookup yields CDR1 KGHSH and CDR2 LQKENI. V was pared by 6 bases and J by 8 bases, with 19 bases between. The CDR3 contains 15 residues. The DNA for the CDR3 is TGTGCCAGCTCCCTCAGCCCCCCGACGGCCGAAAAACTGTTTTTT. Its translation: CASSLSPPTAEKLFF.

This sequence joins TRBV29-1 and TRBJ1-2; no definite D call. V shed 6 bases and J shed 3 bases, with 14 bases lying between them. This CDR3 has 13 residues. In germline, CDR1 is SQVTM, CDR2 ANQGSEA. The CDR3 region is CSVVHLSDYGYTF. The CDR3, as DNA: TGCAGCGTCGTTCATCTGTCGGACTATGGCTACACCTTC. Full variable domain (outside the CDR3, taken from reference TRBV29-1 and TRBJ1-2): SAVISQKPSRDICQRGTSLTIQCQVDSQVTMMFWYRQQPGQSLTLIATANQGSEATYESGFVIDKFPISRPNLTFSTLTVSNMSPEDSSIYLCSVVHLSDYGYTFGSGTRLTVV.

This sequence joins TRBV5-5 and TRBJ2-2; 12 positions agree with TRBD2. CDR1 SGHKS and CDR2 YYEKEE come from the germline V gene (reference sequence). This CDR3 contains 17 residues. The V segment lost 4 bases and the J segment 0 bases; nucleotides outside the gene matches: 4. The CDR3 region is CASSVRTSGANTGELFF. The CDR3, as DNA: TGTGCCAGCAGCGTACGGACTAGCGGGGCGAACACCGGGGAGCTGTTTTTT.

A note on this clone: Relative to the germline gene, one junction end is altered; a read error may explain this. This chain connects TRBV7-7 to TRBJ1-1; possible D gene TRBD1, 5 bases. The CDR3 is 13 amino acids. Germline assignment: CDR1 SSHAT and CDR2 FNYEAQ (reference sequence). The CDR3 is CASSFDSNTEAFF. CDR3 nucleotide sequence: TGTGCTAGCAGCTTCGACAGTAACACTGAAGCTTTCTTT. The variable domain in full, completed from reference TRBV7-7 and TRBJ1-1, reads GAGVSQSPRYKVTKRGQDVTLRCDPISSHATLYWYQQALGQGPEFLTYFNYEAQPDKSGLPSDRFSAERPEGSISTLTIQRTEQRDSAMYRCASSFDSNTEAFFGQGTRLTVV.

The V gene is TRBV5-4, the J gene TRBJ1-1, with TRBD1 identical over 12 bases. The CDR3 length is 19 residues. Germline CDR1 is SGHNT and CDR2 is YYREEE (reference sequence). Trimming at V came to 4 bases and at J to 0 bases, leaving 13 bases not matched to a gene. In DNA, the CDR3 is TGTGCCAGCAGCCCGACCGGGGGACAGGGGGCCGGATTGAACACTGAAGCTTTCTTT. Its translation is CASSPTGGQGAGLNTEAFF. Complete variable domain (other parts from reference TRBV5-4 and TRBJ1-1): ETGVTQSPTHLIKTRGQQVTLRCSSQSGHNTVSWYQQALGQGPQFIFQYYREEENGRGNFPPRFSGLQFPNYSSELNVNALELDDSALYLCASSPTGGQGAGLNTEAFFGQGTRLTVV.

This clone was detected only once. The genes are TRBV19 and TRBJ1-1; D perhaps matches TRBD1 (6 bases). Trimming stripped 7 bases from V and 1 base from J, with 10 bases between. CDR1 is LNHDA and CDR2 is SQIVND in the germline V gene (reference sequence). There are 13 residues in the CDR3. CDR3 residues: CASTGVGNTEAFF. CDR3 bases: TGTGCCAGTACAGGGGTCGGGAACACTGAAGCTTTCTTT.

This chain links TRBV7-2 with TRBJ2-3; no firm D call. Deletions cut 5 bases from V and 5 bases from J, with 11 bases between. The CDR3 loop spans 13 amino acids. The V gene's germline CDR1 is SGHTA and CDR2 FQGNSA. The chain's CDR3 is CASSLGPGDTQYF. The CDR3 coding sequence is TGTGCCAGCAGCCTGGGCCCGGGAGATACGCAGTATTTT.

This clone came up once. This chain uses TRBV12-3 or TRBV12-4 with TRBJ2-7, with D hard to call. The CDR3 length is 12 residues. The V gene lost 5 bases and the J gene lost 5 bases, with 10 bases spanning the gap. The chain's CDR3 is CASSVDLNEQYF. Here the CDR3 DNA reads TGTGCCAGCAGTGTCGACTTAAACGAGCAGTACTTC.

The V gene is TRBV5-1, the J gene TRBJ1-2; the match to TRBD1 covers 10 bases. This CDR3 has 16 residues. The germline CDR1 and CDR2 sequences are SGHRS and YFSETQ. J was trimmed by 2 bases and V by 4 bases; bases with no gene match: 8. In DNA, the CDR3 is TGCGCCAGCAGCCATCGGACAGGGGGAGCAAACTATGGCTACACCTTC. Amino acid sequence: CASSHRTGGANYGYTF.

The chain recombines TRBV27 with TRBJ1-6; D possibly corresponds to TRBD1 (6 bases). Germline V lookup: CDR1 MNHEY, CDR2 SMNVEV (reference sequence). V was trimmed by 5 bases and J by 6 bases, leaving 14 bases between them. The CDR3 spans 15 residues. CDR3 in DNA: TGTGCCAGCAGTGGCGGGGGCCCGGGTAATTCACCCCTCCACTTT. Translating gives CASSGGGPGNSPLHF.

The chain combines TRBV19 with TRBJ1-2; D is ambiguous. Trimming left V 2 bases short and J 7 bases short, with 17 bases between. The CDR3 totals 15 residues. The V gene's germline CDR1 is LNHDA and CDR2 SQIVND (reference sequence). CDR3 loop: CASSITGPNSGGYTF. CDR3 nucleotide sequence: TGTGCCAGTAGTATAACCGGGCCCAACTCGGGTGGCTACACCTTC.

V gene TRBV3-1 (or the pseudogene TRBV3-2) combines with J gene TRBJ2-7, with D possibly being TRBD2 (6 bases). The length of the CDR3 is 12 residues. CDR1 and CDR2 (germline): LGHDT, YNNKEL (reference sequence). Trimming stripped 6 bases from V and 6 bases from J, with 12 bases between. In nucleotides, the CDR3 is TGTGCCAGCAGACCGACTAGAGCCGAGCAGTACTTC. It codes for CASRPTRAEQYF.

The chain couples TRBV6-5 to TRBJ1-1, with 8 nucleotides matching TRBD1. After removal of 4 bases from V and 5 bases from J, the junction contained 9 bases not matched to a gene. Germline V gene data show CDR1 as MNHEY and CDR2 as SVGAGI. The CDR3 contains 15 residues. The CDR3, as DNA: TGTGCCAGCAGTTCCAACCAGGGGGCAAGAACTGAAGCTTTCTTT. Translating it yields CASSSNQGARTEAFF.

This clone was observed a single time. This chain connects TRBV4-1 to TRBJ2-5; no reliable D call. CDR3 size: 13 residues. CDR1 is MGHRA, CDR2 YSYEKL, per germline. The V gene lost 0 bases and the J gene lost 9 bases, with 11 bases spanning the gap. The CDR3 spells CASSQDGRTSQYF. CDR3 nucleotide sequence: TGCGCCAGCAGCCAAGATGGGCGGACCTCCCAGTACTTC.

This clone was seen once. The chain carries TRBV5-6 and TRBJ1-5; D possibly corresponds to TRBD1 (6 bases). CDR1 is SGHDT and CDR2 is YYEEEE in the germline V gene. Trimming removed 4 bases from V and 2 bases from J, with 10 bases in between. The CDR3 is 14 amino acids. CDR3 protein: CASSPRQGNQPQHF. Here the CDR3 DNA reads TGTGCCAGCAGCCCTCGACAGGGCAATCAGCCCCAGCATTTT.

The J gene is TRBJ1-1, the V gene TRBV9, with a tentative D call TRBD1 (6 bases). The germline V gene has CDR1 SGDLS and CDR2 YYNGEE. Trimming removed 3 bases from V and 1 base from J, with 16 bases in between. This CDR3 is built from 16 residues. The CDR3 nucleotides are TGTGCCAGCAGCGGTCCCGGACAGACAAAGAACACTGAAGCTTTCTTT. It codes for CASSGPGQTKNTEAFF.

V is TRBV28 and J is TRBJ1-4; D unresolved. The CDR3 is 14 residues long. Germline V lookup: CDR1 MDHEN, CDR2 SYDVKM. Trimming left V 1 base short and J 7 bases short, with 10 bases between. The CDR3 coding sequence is TGTGCCAGCAGTTTATCACCGCCGTTTGAAAAACTGTTTTTT. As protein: CASSLSPPFEKLFF.

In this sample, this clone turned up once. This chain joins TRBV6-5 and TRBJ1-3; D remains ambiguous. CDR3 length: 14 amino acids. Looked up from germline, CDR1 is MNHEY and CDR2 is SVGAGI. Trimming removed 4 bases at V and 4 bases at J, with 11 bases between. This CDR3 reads CASSSNWRGNTIYF. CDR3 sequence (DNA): TGTGCCAGCAGTTCCAATTGGCGAGGAAACACCATATATTTT.

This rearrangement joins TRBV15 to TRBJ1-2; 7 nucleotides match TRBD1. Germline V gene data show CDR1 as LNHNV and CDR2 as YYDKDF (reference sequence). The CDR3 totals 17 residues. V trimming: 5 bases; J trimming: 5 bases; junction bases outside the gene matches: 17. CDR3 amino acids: CATSAHRGAEGLYGYTF. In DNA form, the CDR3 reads TGTGCCACCAGCGCCCACAGGGGAGCAGAGGGATTGTATGGCTACACCTTC.

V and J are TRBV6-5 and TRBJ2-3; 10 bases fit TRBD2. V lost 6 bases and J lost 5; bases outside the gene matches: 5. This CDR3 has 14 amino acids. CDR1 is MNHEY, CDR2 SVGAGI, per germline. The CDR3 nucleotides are TGTGCCAGCAGGGAGCGGGGGGGCGGAGATACGCAGTATTTT. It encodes CASRERGGGDTQYF.

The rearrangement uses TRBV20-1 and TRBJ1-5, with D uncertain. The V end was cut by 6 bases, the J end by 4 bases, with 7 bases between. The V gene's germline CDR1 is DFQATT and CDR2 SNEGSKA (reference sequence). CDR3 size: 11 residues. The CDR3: CSATGNQPQHF. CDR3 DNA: TGCAGTGCCACGGGGAATCAGCCCCAGCATTTT.